This T cell receptor beta chain is from a study of T-cell reconstitution after alpha-beta-depleted transplantation in children. Regarding the study as a whole: The origin of high day-60 TCRbeta diversity in some patients lay in surviving recipient T cells and thymic progenitors.

The CDR3 length is 17 residues. V dropped 0 bases and J dropped 0 bases, with 13 bases sitting between them. Germline V CDR1 and CDR2: SGHRS, YFSETQ. The table lists this clonotype with many counts. What it binds is not known. Unique molecular identifiers tagged the TCRbeta library. Using its own MiXCR run on the PCR reads, TCRdb lists one record per CDR3 protein. In the table there are 100,000 to 130,000 distinct CDR3 sequences, 5.5% to 7% of which are singletons. The specimen comprised PBMCs, mostly from graft donor cells, sampled 360 days after TCRalphabeta/CD19-depleted stem cell transplant. The chain employs TRBV5-1 and TRBJ1-5; D might be TRBD1 (5 bases). The source of this sequence is a male patient aged 2 to 10 who had a stem cell transplant for acute lymphoblastic leukemia, so the T cells may come from the graft donor. CDR3 DNA sequence: TGCGCCAGCAGCTTGGCCACGGGGCCCTATAGCAATCAGCCCCAGCATTTT. Residues: CASSLATGPYSNQPQHF.